These T cell receptor beta chains were read from a single sample in a study of cytomegalovirus exposure and HLA in healthy donors. Assay: immunoSEQ multiplex PCR; the TCRdb copy retains only in-frame clones and omits some. This sample has 150,000 to 200,000 clones; 80% occur once, and the top ten carry 9.7%. The sequencing sample was made of PBMCs. The receptors shown here come from a young man in good health and CMV-seropositive. The CDR3 runs from the conserved cysteine through the conserved F or W. A D gene is named only where the DNA matches it firmly. Clone size, where shown, is once, few, many, or a class for clones that have expanded.

v_gene,abundance,j_gene,d_gene,len,CDR3aa,CDR3nt
TRBV28,-,TRBJ2-7,TRBD1,12,CASRDRGTEQYF,TGTGCCAGCAGGGACAGGGGGACCGAGCAGTACTTC
TRBV27,-,TRBJ2-1,TRBD2,16,CASSLLTSGSNNEQFF,TGTGCCAGCAGTTTATTAACTAGCGGGAGTAATAATGAGCAGTTCTTC
TRBV28,few,TRBJ2-1,TRBD2,13,CASSLHGLVEQFF,TGTGCCAGCAGTTTACACGGACTAGTTGAGCAGTTCTTC
TRBV4-1,-,TRBJ1-5,-,14,CASKGAGLNQPQHF,TGCGCCAGCAAGGGAGCGGGATTAAATCAGCCCCAGCATTTT
TRBV6-6,-,TRBJ1-3,-,15,CASSYGQHSGNTIYF,TGTGCCAGCAGTTACGGACAACACTCTGGAAACACCATATATTTT
TRBV28,-,TRBJ2-5,-,14,CASSLPSRGETQYF,TGTGCCAGCAGTTTACCCTCCAGGGGCGAGACCCAGTACTTC
TRBV29-1,once,TRBJ2-1,-,14,CSGELELFGNEQFF,TGCAGCGGCGAACTGGAGCTCTTTGGTAATGAGCAGTTCTTC
TRBV28,-,TRBJ2-1,-,15,CASRQRSRSYNEQFF,TGTGCCAGCAGGCAGCGGTCACGCTCCTACAATGAGCAGTTCTTC
TRBV6-1,-,TRBJ2-5,-,14,CASSESAAWETQYF,TGTGCCAGCAGTGAATCGGCGGCGTGGGAGACCCAGTACTTC
TRBV15,-,TRBJ1-1,TRBD1,15,CATSPAGGMDTEAFF,TGTGCCACCAGCCCTGCAGGGGGAATGGACACTGAAGCTTTCTTT
TRBV5-1,-,TRBJ2-7,-,14,CASSVNRETYEQYF,TGCGCCAGCAGCGTAAACAGGGAGACCTACGAGCAGTACTTC
TRBV28,-,TRBJ2-1,-,11,CASSFDNEQFF,TGTGCCAGCAGTTTCGACAATGAGCAGTTCTTC
TRBV9,-,TRBJ2-7,TRBD1,15,CASSPAGQGNPEQYF,TGTGCCAGCAGCCCCGCGGGACAGGGGAACCCGGAGCAGTACTTC